The 11 T cell receptor beta chains given below trace back to one sample, sequenced in a study of blood T cells in healthy people across ages. A second PCR, run for roughly 7 to 11 cycles, used a sample-barcoded 5' primer plus a J-beta primer mix. TCRdb reprocessed the 5' RACE reads via MiXCR and lists one record per CDR3 protein. The table records about 640,000 distinct CDR3 sequences, 40% to 45% of them present only once. Sequenced sample: blood. These receptors all stem from a man older than 75 in good health.

To note about this clonotype: Germline and junction disagree at one end, which may indicate a read error. The chain carries TRBV6-5 and TRBJ2-3; D uncertain. CDR1 MNHEY and CDR2 SVGAGI come from the germline V gene. The length of the CDR3 is 14 residues. The CDR3 region has the DNA TGTGCCAGCAGTTACGGCAATCCCACAGATGCGCAGTATTTT. It codes for CASSYGNPTDAQYF.

A note on this clonotype: The junction differs from germline at one of its ends, possibly a read error. The rearrangement joins TRBV23-1 to TRBJ2-1; 10 bases map to TRBD2. TRBV23-1 is an ORF for which the function is uncertain. The length of the CDR3 is 18 residues. In DNA form, the CDR3 reads TGCGCCAACGGAACCTTGGTAGCGGGAGGCTACTCCTACAATGAGCGGTTCTTC. Protein product: CANGTLVAGGYSYNERFF.

The genes are TRBV30 and TRBJ2-5, with TRBD1 matching over 9 bases. CDR1 and CDR2 (germline): GTSNPN, SVGIG (reference sequence). CDR3 length: 13 amino acids. The CDR3 DNA reads as TGTGCTCGGAGGGGGACAGGGTTCAATGAGCAGTACTTC. It encodes CARRGTGFNEQYF.

The chain uses TRBV7-9 and TRBJ2-1; D is possibly TRBD1 (6 bases). V lost 5 bases and J lost 4, with 15 bases in between. Germline CDR1 reads SEHNR; CDR2 reads FQNEAQ (reference sequence). The length of the CDR3 is 15 residues. The CDR3 region has the DNA TGTGCCAGCAGCGAAAGCGACAGGAGATACAATGAGCAGTTCTTC. It yields the protein CASSESDRRYNEQFF. Variable domain in full (rest from reference TRBV7-9 and TRBJ2-1): DTGVSQNPRHKITKRGQNVTFRCDPISEHNRLYWYRQTLGQGPEFLTYFQNEAQLEKSRLLSDRFSAERPKGSFSTLEIQRTEQGDSAMYLCASSESDRRYNEQFFGPGTRLTVL.

This clonotype was counted between two and nine times. The V call is TRBV30, the J call TRBJ2-1; D gene uncertain. Per the germline V gene, CDR1 is GTSNPN and CDR2 is SVGIG (reference sequence). The CDR3 runs 15 residues. V shed 0 bases and J shed 2 bases, with 11 bases lying between them. The CDR3 bases are TGTGCCTGGAGTGTAAAGACGGGCGCCTACAATGAGCAGTTCTTC. This codes for CAWSVKTGAYNEQFF.

A few counts support this clonotype. This sequence joins TRBV5-8 and TRBJ2-3; no reliable D call. The germline V gene encodes CDR1 SGHTS and CDR2 YDEGEE. The CDR3 consists of 11 residues. V was pared by 1 base and J by 7 bases, with 4 bases between. CDR3 sequence: CASSLLNTQYF. The DNA of the CDR3 is TGTGCCAGCAGCTTGCTTAATACGCAGTATTTT.

The chain employs TRBV29-1 and TRBJ2-3; TRBD2 aligns across 11 bases. The CDR3 consists of 15 residues. The V gene end was trimmed by 5 bases and the J gene end by 4 bases; junction bases not matched to a gene: 8. In germline, CDR1 is SQVTM, CDR2 ANQGSEA. CDR3 nucleotides: TGCAGCGTTTGTAGCGGGGGGGCTTTCTCAGATACGCAGTATTTT. Residues: CSVCSGGAFSDTQYF.

The V gene is TRBV20-1, the J gene TRBJ2-5; 7 bases line up with TRBD1. CDR1 and CDR2 (germline): DFQATT, SNEGSKA (reference sequence). With V trimmed by 3 bases and J by 5 bases, 12 bases remained unmatched. The CDR3 contains 15 residues. The CDR3, as DNA: TGCAGTGCTAGGGCTGACAGGGTCTTGGGGGAGACCCAGTACTTC. It specifies CSARADRVLGETQYF.

Concerning this clonotype itself: A much larger clone differs by one base, so this may be a read error. The chain links TRBV5-1 to TRBJ2-1; D unresolved. The germline V gene has CDR1 SGHRS and CDR2 YFSETQ. The ends were cut back, 3 bases at V and 3 bases at J, with 13 bases in the middle. This CDR3 spans 15 amino acids. CDR3 loop: CASSSADSFYNEQFF. In DNA, the CDR3 is TGCGCCAGCAGCTCAGCAGATAGTTTCTACAATGAGCAGTTCTTC.

The rearrangement uses TRBV6-1 and TRBJ1-2; no firm D call. CDR1 is MNHNS, CDR2 SASEGT, per germline. V lost 1 base and J 4 bases, leaving 10 bases between the germline ends. This CDR3 comprises 14 residues. CDR3 region: CASSEVVTTYGYTF. CDR3 sequence (DNA): TGTGCCAGCAGTGAAGTGGTCACAACCTATGGCTACACCTTC.

J is TRBJ2-1 and V is TRBV3-1; D may be TRBD1 (6 bases). The germline V and J ends were trimmed by 4 bases and 4 bases, with 26 bases remaining between them. From germline, CDR1 is LGHDT and CDR2 YNNKEL (reference sequence). The CDR3 has 19 amino acids. CDR3 bases: TGTGCCAGCAGCCCTCGGACCCTTTATGCAGGGGCTGGTTACAATGAGCAGTTCTTC. Translation gives CASSPRTLYAGAGYNEQFF.